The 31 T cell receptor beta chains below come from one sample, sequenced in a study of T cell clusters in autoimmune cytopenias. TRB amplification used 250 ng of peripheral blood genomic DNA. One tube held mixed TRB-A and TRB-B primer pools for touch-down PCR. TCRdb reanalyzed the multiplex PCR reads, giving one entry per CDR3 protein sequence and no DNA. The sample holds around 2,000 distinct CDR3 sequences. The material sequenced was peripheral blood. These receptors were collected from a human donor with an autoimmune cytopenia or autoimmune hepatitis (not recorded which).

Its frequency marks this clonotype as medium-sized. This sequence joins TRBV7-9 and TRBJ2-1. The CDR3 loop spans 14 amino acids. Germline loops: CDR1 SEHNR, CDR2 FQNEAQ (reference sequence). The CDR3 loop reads CASSSVGVYNEQFF.

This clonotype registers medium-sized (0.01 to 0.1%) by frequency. CDR3 sequence: CASSLGSTGAGFGYTF. The V call is TRBV12-3 or TRBV12-4, the J call TRBJ1-2; TCRdb returns TRBD1, unconfirmable since there is no DNA. This CDR3 is 16 amino acids long.

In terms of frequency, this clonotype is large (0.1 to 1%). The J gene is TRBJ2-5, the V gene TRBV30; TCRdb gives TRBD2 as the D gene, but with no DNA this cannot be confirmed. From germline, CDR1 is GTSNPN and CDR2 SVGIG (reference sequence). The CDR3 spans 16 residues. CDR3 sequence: CAWSVRVAGRQETQYF.

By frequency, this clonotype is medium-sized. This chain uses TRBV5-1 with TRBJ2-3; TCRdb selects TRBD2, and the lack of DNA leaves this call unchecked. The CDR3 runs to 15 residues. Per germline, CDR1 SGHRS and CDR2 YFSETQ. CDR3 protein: CASSLAREITDTQYF.

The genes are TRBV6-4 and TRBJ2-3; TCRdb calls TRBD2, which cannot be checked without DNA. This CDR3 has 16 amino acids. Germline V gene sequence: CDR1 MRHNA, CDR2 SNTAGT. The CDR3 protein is CASSPGLAGDTDTQYF.

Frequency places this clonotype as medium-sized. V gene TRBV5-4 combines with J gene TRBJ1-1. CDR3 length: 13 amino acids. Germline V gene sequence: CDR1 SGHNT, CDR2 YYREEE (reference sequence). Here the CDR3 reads CASSSQRGTEAFF. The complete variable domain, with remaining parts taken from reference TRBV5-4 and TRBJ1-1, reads ETGVTQSPTHLIKTRGQQVTLRCSSQSGHNTVSWYQQALGQGPQFIFQYYREEENGRGNFPPRFSGLQFPNYSSELNVNALELDDSALYLCASSSQRGTEAFFGQGTRLTVV.

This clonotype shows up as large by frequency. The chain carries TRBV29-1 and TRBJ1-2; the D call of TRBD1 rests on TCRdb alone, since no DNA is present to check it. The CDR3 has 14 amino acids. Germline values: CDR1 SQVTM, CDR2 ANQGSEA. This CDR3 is CSVRSPTANYGYTF.

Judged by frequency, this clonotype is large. The CDR3 sequence is CASSEGGANVLTF. V and J are TRBV6-4 and TRBJ2-6. Germline loops: CDR1 MRHNA, CDR2 SNTAGT. The CDR3 totals 13 residues.

CDR3: CASSKAGGNTGELFF. The V gene is TRBV7-3, the J gene TRBJ2-2; TCRdb's D call of TRBD2 is untestable without DNA. The germline V gene has CDR1 SGHTA and CDR2 FQGTGA. The CDR3 extends over 15 amino acids.

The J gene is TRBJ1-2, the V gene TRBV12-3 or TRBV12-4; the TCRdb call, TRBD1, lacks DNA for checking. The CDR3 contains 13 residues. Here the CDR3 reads CASSRDRGPGYTF.

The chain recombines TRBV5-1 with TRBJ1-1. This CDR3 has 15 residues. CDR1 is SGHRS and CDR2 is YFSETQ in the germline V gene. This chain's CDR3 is CASSFEAGANTEAFF. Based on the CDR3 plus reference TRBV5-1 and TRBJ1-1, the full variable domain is KAGVTQTPRYLIKTRGQQVTLSCSPISGHRSVSWYQQTPGQGLQFLFEYFSETQRNKGNFPGRFSGRQFSNSRSEMNVSTLELGDSALYLCASSFEAGANTEAFFGQGTRLTVV.

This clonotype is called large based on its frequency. CDR3 protein: CASSLETGSYNEQFF. The gene calls are TRBV7-6 and TRBJ2-1; TCRdb indicates TRBD1, and absent DNA this call remains unverified. The CDR3 is made up of 15 amino acids. Germline lookup yields CDR1 SGHVS and CDR2 FNYEAQ.

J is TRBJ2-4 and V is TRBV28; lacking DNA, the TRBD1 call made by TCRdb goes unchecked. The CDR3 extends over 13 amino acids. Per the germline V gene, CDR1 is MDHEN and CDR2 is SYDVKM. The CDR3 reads CASSVRDRDIQYF.

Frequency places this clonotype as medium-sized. The CDR3 sequence is CASIGLSFSNEQFF. The V gene is TRBV6-5, the J gene TRBJ2-1. CDR1 MNHEY and CDR2 SVGAGI come from the germline V gene. The length of the CDR3 is 14 residues.

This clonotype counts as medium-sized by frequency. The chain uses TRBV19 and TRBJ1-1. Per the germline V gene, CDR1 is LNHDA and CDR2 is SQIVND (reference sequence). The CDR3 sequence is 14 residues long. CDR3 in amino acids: CASSIGGDSTEAFF.

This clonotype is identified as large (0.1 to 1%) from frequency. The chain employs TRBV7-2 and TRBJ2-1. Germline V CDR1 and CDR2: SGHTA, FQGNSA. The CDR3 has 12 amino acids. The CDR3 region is CASSHPRFEQFF.

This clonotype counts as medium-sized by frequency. This chain's CDR3 is CAWSYPRAGVVGSGAFF. This chain joins TRBV30 and TRBJ1-1; TCRdb lists TRBD1, though no DNA is available to test this call. CDR1 and CDR2 from the germline V gene are GTSNPN and SVGIG (reference sequence). The CDR3 is 17 residues long.

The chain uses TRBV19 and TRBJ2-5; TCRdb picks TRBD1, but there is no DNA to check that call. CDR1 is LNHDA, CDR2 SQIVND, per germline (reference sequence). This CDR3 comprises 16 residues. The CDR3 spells CASSKMGQGIQETQYF. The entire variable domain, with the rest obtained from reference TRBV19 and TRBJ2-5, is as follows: DGGITQSPKYLFRKEGQNVTLSCEQNLNHDAMYWYRQDPGQGLRLIYYSQIVNDFQKGDIAEGYSVSREKKESFPLTVTSAQKNPTAFYLCASSKMGQGIQETQYFGPGTRLLVL.

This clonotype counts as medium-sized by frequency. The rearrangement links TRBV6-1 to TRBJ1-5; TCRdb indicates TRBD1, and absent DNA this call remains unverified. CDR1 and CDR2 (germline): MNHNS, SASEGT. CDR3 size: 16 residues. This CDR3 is CASSPKGQGARQPQHF.

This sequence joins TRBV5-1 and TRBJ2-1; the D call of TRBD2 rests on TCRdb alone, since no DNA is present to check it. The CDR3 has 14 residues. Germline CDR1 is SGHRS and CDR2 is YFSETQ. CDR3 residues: CASSVLAGDNEQFF.

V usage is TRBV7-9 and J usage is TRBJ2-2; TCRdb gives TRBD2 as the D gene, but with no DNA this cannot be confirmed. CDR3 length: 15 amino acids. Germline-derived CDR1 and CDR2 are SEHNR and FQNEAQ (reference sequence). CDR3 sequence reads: CASTQSAGGSGELFF.

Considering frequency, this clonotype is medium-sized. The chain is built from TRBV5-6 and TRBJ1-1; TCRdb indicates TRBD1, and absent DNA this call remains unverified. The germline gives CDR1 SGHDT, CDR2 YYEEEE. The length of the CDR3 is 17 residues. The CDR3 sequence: CASSLVTGGAWNTEAFF.

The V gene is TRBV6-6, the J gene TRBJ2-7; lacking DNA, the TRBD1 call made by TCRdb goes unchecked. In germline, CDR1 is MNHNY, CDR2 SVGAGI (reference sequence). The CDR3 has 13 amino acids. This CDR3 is CASSSTGVYEQYF.

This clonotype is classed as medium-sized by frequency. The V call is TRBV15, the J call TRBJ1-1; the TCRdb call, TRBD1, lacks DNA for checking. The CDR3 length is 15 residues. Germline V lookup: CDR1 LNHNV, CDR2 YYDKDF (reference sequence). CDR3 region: CATSREARGHTEAFF.

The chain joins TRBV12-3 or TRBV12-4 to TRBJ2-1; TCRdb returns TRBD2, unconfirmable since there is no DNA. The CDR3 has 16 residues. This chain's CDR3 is CASRAQVTSGHNEQFF.

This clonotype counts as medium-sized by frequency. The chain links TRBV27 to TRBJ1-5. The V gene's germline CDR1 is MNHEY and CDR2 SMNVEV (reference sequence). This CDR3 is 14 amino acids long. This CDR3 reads CASSLRYSNQPQHF.

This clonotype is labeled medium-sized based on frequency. CDR3 protein: CASSEGQNYGYTF. V gene TRBV6-5 combines with J gene TRBJ1-2; TCRdb picks TRBD1, but there is no DNA to check that call. Per germline, CDR1 MNHEY and CDR2 SVGAGI. The CDR3 covers 13 residues.

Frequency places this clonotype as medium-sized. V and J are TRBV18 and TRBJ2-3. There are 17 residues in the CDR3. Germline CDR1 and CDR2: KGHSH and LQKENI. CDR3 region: CASSPDYRVLVVDTQYF.

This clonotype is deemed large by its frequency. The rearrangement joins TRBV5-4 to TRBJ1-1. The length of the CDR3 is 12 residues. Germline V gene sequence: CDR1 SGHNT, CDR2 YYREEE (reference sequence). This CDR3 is CASSFERRGAFF.

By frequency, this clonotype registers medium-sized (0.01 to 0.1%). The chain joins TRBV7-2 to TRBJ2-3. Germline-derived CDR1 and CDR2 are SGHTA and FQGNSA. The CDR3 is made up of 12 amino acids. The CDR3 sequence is CASSSSTDTQYF.

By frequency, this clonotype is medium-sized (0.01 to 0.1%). The CDR3 reads CSPSQPGATEAFF. The V gene is TRBV20-1, the J gene TRBJ1-1; without DNA, the TCRdb call of TRBD1 cannot be checked. This CDR3 has 13 residues. Germline loops: CDR1 DFQATT, CDR2 SNEGSKA (reference sequence).